Listed here is a single T cell receptor (beta chain). The antigen is unknown. The source of the sample is a study of cytomegalovirus exposure and HLA in healthy donors. General study results and limits: Cytomegalovirus status was reportedly diagnosed by the classifier with high specificity and sensitivity. Most TCR sequences were rare, but some public TCRs occurred in many donors.

The donors were members of the validation cohort, which comprised roughly 120 subjects and was separate from the first cohort of fewer than 700 subjects. Data came from immunoSEQ multiplex PCR; TCRdb stores just in-frame clones and leaves some out. This table holds fewer than 200,000 clones, less than 95% found once. The CDR3 has 15 amino acids. The J segment lost 2 bases and the V segment lost 2 bases, leaving 5 bases of the junction unmatched. From germline, CDR1 is SGHDT and CDR2 YYEEEE. The receptor was isolated from a woman under 30 in good health and CMV-seropositive. V is TRBV5-6 and J is TRBJ2-7, with 9 bases fitting TRBD1. Source material: PBMCs. The DNA of the CDR3 is TGTGCCAGCAGCTTCTTTGGACAGGGGACCTACGAGCAGTACTTC. This translates into CASSFFGQGTYEQYF.